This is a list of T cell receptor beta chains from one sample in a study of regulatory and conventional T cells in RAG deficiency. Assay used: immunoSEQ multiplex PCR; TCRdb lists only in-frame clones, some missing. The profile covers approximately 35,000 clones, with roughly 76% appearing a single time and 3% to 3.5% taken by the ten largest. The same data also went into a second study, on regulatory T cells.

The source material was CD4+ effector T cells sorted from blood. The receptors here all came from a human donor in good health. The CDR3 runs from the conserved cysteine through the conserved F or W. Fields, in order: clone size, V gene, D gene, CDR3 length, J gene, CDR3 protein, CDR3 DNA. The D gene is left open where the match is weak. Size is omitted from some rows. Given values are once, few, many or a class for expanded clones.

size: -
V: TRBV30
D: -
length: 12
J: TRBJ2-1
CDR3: CAWGPAYNEQFF
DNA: TGTGCCTGGGGGCCCGCCTACAATGAGCAGTTCTTC

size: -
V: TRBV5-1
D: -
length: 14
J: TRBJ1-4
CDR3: CASSSKGRGEKLFF
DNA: TGCGCCAGCAGCTCCAAGGGGCGGGGAGAAAAACTGTTTTTT

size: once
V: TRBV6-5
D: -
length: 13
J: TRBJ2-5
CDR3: CASSQRRRETQYF
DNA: TGTGCCAGCAGCCAGCGACGGCGGGAGACCCAGTACTTC

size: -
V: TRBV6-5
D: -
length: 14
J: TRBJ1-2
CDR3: CASSTDDTSYGYTF
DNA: TGTGCCAGCAGTACTGACGACACAAGCTATGGCTACACCTTC

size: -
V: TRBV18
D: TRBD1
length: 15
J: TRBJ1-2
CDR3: CASSPRTGNNYGYTF
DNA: TGTGCCAGCTCACCGCGGACAGGGAACAACTATGGCTACACCTTC

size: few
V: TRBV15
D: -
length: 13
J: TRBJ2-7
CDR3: CATSRDGTYEQYF
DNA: TGTGCCACCAGCAGGGACGGGACCTACGAGCAGTACTTC

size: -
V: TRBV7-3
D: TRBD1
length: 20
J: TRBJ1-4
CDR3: CASSLRNRDRIPTTNEKLFF
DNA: TGTGCCAGCAGCTTAAGGAACCGGGACAGGATCCCGACAACTAATGAAAAACTGTTTTTT

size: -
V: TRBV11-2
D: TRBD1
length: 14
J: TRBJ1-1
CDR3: CASSLSTGGTEAFF
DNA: TGTGCCAGCAGCTTAAGTACAGGGGGGACTGAAGCTTTCTTT

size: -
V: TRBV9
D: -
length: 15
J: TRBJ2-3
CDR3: CASSLGSDTGDTQYF
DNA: TGTGCCAGCAGCTTAGGATCGGACACGGGGGATACGCAGTATTTT

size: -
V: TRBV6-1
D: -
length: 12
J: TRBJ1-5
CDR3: CASRHSNQPQHF
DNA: TGTGCCAGCAGGCATTCTAATCAGCCCCAGCATTTT

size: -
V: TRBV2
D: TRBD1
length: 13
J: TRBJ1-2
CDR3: CASRDSFEGGYTF
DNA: TGTGCCAGCCGGGACAGCTTTGAGGGAGGCTACACCTTC

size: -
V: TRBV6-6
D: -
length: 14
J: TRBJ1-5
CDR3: CASSISGSNQPQHF
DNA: TGTGCCAGCAGTATAAGCGGGAGCAATCAGCCCCAGCATTTT

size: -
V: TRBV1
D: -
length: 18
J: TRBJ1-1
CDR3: CTSSQDRARGGMNTEAFF
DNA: TGCACCAGCAGCCAGGACAGGGCCCGGGGGGGCATGAACACTGAAGCTTTCTTT

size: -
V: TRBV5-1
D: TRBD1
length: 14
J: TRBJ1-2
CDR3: CASSPGGTGDGYTF
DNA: TGCGCCAGCAGCCCGGGTGGGACAGGGGACGGCTACACCTTC

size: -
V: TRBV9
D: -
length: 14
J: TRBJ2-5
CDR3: CASSVEGLAETQYF
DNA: TGTGCCAGCAGCGTAGAGGGACTCGCTGAGACCCAGTACTTC

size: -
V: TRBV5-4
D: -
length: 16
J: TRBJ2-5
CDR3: CASSLARQGPAETQYF
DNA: TGTGCCAGCAGCTTGGCGCGGCAGGGGCCGGCAGAGACCCAGTACTTC

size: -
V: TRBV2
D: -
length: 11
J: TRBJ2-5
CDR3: CASSRRGTQYF
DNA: TGTGCCAGCAGTAGGCGGGGGACCCAGTACTTC

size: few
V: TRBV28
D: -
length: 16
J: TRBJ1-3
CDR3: CASSPGHAISGNTIYF
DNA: TGTGCCAGCAGTCCGGGACATGCGATCTCTGGAAACACCATATATTTT

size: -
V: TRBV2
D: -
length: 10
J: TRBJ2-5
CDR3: CASREETQYF
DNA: TGTGCCAGCAGAGAAGAGACCCAGTACTTC

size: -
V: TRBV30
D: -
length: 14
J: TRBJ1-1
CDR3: CAWRTGLSSTEAFF
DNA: TGTGCCTGGAGGACAGGCCTGAGCAGCACTGAAGCTTTCTTT

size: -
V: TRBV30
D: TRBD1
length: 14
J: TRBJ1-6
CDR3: CAWRGDSYNSPLHF
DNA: TGTGCCTGGAGGGGGGACAGCTATAATTCACCCCTCCACTTT

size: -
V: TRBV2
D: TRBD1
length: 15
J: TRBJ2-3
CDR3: CASTLDRGGSDTQYF
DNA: TGTGCCAGCACCCTAGACAGGGGTGGCTCAGATACGCAGTATTTT

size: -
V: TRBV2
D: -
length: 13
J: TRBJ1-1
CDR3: CASPRDRNTEAFF
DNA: TGTGCCAGCCCCCGGGATCGGAACACTGAAGCTTTCTTT

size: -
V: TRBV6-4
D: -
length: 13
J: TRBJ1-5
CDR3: CASSPEVNQPQHF
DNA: TGTGCCAGCAGCCCTGAGGTCAATCAGCCCCAGCATTTT

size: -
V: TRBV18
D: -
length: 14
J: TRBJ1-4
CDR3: CASSPAGLDEKLFF
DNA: TGTGCCAGCTCACCGGCAGGCCTTGATGAAAAACTGTTTTTT

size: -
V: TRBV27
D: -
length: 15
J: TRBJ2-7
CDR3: CASSSPSLASYEQYF
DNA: TGTGCCAGCAGTTCGCCTTCTCTAGCCTCCTACGAGCAGTACTTC

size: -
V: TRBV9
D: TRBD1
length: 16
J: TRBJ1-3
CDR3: CASSLPRTGSGNTIYF
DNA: TGTGCCAGCAGCCTACCGAGGACAGGGTCTGGAAACACCATATATTTT

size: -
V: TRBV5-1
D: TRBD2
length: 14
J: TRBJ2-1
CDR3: CASSLSAGGYEQFF
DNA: TGCGCCAGCAGCTTATCAGCGGGGGGGTATGAGCAGTTCTTC

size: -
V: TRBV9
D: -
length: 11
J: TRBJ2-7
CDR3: CASSLRPRQYF
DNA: TGTGCCAGCAGCCTCCGGCCGAGGCAGTACTTC

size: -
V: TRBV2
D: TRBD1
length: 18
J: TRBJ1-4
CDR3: CASSVGAGQGPLGEKLFF
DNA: TGTGCCAGCAGTGTCGGGGCGGGACAGGGTCCTTTGGGTGAAAAACTGTTTTTT

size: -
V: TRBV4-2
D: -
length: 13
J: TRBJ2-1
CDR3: CASSPGTPNEQFF
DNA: TGTGCCAGCAGCCCCGGGACACCAAATGAGCAGTTCTTC

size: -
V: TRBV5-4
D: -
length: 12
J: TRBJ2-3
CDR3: CASSLAGHTQYF
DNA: TGTGCCAGCAGCTTGGCCGGACATACGCAGTATTTT

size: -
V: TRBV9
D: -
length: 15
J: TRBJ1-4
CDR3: CASSVDSKLNEKLFF
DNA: TGTGCCAGCAGCGTAGATAGCAAGCTGAATGAAAAACTGTTTTTT

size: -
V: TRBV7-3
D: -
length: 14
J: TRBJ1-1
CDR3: CASSLRRMNTEAFF
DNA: TGTGCCAGCAGCTTAAGACGGATGAACACTGAAGCTTTCTTT

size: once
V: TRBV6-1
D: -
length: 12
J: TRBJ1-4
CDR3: CASSEVGEKLFF
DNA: TGTGCCAGCAGTGAAGTTGGGGAAAAACTGTTTTTT

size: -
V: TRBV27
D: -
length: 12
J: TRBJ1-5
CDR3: CASKTGGGPQHF
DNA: TGTGCCAGCAAGACGGGCGGAGGGCCCCAGCATTTT

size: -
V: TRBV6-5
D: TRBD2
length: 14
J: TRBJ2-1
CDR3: CASRETSGGNEQFF
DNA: TGTGCCAGCAGAGAAACTAGCGGGGGAAATGAGCAGTTCTTC

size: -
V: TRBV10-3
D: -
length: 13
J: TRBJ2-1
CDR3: CAISRGTGNEQFF
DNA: TGTGCCATCAGCCGGGGGACCGGCAATGAGCAGTTCTTC

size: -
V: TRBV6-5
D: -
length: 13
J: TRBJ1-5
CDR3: CASSYSRDQPQHF
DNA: TGTGCCAGCAGTTACTCGAGAGATCAGCCCCAGCATTTT

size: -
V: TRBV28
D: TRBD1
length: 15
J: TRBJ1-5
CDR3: CASSLFRQGNQPQHF
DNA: TGTGCCAGCAGTTTATTTCGACAGGGAAATCAGCCCCAGCATTTT

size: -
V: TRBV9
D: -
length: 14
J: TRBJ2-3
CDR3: CASSVNRATDTQYF
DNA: TGTGCCAGCAGCGTAAACAGGGCCACAGATACGCAGTATTTT

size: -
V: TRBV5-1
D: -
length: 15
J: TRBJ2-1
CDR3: CASSFMAGATNEQFF
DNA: TGCGCCAGCAGCTTCATGGCGGGGGCCACCAATGAGCAGTTCTTC

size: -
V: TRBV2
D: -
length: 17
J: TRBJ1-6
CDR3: CASSGGLISSYNSPLHF
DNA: TGTGCCAGCAGTGGGGGACTGATTAGCTCCTATAATTCACCCCTCCACTTT

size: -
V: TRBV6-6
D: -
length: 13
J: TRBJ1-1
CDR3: CAIQRSGVTEAFF
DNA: TGTGCCATACAGAGGAGTGGGGTCACTGAAGCTTTCTTT

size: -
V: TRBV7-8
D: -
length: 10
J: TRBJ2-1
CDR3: CASSSSEQFF
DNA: TGTGCCAGCAGCTCTTCCGAGCAGTTCTTC

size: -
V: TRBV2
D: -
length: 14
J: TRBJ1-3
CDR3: CASTLTSNWNTIYF
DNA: TGTGCCAGCACCTTAACCTCTAACTGGAACACCATATATTTT

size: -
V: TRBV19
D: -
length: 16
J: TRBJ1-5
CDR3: CASSLKGWYSNQPQHF
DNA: TGTGCCAGTAGCCTTAAGGGTTGGTATAGCAATCAGCCCCAGCATTTT